This entry lists 3 T cell receptor beta chains sequenced from one sample in a study of cytomegalovirus exposure and HLA in healthy donors. With 60 Vbeta and 13 Jbeta primers, the PCR was carried out. Assay: immunoSEQ multiplex PCR; the TCRdb copy retains only in-frame clones and omits some. Of about 180,000 clones in the sample, over 60% were seen once. The material sequenced was PBMCs. Receptor source: a young man in good health and CMV-seronegative.

This clone has a handful of counts. The chain combines TRBV28 with TRBJ1-4; D perhaps matches TRBD1 (5 bases). Trimming stripped 2 bases from V and 8 bases from J, with 12 bases between. The CDR3 is 14 amino acids. Germline loops: CDR1 MDHEN, CDR2 SYDVKM. The chain's CDR3 is CASSLGAGFEKLFF. The CDR3 DNA reads as TGTGCCAGCAGTTTAGGGGCAGGGTTCGAAAAACTGTTTTTT. The full variable domain, completed using reference TRBV28 and TRBJ1-4, is DVKVTQSSRYLVKRTGEKVFLECVQDMDHENMFWYRQDPGLGLRLIYFSYDVKMKEKGDIPEGYSVSREKKERFSLILESASTNQTSMYLCASSLGAGFEKLFFGSGTQLSVL.

This CDR3 is CASSSRRTGQETQYF. CDR3 bases: TGTGCCAGCAGTTCTAGGAGGACAGGGCAAGAGACCCAGTACTTC. V gene TRBV28 combines with J gene TRBJ2-5, with 8 bases matching TRBD1. Germline CDR1 and CDR2: MDHEN and SYDVKM. The CDR3 loop spans 15 amino acids. Trimming removed 4 bases from V and 2 bases from J; junction bases left unmatched: 6.

V and J are TRBV7-9 and TRBJ2-7, with TRBD2 identical over 7 bases. With 5 bases clipped from V and 6 bases from J, the junction kept 16 bases outside the gene matches. The CDR3 length is 16 residues. CDR1 and CDR2 from the germline V gene are SEHNR and FQNEAQ (reference sequence). CDR3 sequence (DNA): TGTGCCAGCAGCCTTCTGAGGGGCGGGAGCTCCCGCGAGCAGTACTTC. Translation: CASSLLRGGSSREQYF.